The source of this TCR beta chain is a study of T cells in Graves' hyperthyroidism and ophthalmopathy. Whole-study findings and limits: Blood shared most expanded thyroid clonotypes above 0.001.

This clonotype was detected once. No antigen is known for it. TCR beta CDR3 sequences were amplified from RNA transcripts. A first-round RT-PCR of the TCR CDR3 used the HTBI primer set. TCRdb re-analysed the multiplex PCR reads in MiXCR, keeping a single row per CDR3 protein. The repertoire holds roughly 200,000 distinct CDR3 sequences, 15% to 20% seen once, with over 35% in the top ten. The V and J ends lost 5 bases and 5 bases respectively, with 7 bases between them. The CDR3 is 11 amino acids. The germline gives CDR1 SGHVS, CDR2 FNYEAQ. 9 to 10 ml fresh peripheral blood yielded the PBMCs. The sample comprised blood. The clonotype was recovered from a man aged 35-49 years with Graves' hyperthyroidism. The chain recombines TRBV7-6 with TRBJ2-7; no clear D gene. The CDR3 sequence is CASSPGHEQYF. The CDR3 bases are TGTGCCAGCAGCCCTGGGCACGAGCAGTACTTC. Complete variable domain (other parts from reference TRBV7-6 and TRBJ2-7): GAGVSQSPRYKVTKRGQDVALRCDPISGHVSLYWYRQALGQGPEFLTYFNYEAQQDKSGLPNDRFSAERPEGSISTLTIQRTEQRDSAMYRCASSPGHEQYFGPGTRLTVT.